The clone carrying this T cell receptor (beta chain) came up once. The data are from a study of OX40 agonist ivuxolimab in advanced cancers. Sampling of blood occurred at baseline, cycle 4 day 1, and cycle 7 day 1. Produced via immunoSEQ multiplex PCR; TCRdb's table is partial and in-frame only. Of some 74,000 clones listed, around 90% were seen once; the top ten hold under 1.1%. This CDR3 spans 14 amino acids. The V gene's germline CDR1 is SGHVS and CDR2 FQNEAQ. Germline trimming cut 3 bases from V and 3 bases from J; bases unmatched to any gene: 4. The V gene is TRBV7-8, the J gene TRBJ2-5; 7 bases match TRBD2. This receptor was identified in an adult with an advanced solid tumor such as melanoma, head and neck, liver or kidney cancer. The sequences come from CD4+ or CD8+ T cells sorted from blood, collected in a trial of the OX40 agonist ivuxolimab. This CDR3 reads CASSLWGGEETQYF. CDR3 bases: TGTGCCAGCAGCTTGTGGGGGGGAGAAGAGACCCAGTACTTC.